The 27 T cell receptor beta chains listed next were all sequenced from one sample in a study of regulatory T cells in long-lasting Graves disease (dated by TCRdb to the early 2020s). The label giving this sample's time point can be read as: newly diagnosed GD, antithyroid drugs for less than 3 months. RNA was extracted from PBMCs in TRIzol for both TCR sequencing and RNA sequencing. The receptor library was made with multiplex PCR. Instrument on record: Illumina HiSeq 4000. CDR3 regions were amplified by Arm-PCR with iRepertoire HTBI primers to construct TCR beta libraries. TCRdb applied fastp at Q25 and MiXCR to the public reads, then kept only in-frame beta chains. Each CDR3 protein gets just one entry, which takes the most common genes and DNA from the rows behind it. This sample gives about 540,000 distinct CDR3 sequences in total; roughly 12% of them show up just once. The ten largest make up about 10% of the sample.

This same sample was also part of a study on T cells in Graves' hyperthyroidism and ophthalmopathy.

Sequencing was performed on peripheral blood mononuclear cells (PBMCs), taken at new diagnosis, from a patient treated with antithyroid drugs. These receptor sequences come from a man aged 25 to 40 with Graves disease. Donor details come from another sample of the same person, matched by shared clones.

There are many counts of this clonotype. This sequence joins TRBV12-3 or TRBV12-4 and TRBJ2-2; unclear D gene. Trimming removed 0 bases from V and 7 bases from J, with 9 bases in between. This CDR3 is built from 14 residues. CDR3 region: CASSLAGRIGELFF. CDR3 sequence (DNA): TGTGCCAGCAGTTTAGCGGGAAGGATCGGGGAGCTGTTTTTT.

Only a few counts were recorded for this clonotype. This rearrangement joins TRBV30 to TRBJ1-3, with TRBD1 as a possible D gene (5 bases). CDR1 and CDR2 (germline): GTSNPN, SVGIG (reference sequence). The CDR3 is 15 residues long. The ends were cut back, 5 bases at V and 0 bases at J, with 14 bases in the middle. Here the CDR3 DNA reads TGTGCCTGGGGGGGGGACCCTCGCTCTGGAAACACCATATATTTT. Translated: CAWGGDPRSGNTIYF.

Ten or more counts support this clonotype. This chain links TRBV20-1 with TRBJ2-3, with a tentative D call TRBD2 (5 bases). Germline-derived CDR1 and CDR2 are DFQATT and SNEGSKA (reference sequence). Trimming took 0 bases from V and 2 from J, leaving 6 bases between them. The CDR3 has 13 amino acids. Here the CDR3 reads CSARERVTDTQYF. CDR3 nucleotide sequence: TGCAGTGCTAGAGAGCGGGTCACAGATACGCAGTATTTT.

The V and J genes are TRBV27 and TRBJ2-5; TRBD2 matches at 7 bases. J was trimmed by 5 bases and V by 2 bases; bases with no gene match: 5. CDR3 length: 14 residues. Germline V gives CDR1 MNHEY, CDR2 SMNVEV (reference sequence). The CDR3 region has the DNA TGTGCCAGCAGTTTAAGGCGGGGGAGGGAGACCCAGTACTTC. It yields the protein CASSLRRGRETQYF.

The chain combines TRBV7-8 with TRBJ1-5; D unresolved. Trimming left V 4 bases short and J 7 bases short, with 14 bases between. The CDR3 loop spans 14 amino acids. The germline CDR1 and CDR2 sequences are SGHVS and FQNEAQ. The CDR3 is CASSSRAPRQPQHF. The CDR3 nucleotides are TGTGCCAGCAGCTCCCGGGCCCCGCGACAGCCCCAGCATTTT.

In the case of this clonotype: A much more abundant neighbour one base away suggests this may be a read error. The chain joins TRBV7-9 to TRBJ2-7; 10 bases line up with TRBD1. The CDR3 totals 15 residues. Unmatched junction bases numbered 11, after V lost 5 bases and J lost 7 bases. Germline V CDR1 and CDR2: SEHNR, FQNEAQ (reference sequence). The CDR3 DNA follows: TGTGCCAGCAGCAAGGGACAGGGGTTTTACAATGAGCAGTACTTC. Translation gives CASSKGQGFYNEQYF. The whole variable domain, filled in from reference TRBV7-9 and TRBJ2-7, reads DTGVSQNPRHKITKRGQNVTFRCDPISEHNRLYWYRQTLGQGPEFLTYFQNEAQLEKSRLLSDRFSAERPKGSFSTLEIQRTEQGDSAMYLCASSKGQGFYNEQYFGPGTRLTVT.

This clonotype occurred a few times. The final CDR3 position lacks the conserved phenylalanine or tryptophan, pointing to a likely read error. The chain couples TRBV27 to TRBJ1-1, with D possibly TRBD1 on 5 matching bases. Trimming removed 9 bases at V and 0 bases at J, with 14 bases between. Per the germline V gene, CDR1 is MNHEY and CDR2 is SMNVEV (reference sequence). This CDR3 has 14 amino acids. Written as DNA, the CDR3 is TGTGCCAGTATGAGGGGAGGGATGAACACTGAAGCTTTCCTT. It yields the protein CASMRGGMNTEAFL.

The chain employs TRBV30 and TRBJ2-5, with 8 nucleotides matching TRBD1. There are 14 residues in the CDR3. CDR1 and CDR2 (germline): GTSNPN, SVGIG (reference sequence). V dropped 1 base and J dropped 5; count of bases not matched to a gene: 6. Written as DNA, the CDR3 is TGTGCCTGGAGTGCGGACAGGGTCGGGGAGACCCAGTACTTC. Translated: CAWSADRVGETQYF.

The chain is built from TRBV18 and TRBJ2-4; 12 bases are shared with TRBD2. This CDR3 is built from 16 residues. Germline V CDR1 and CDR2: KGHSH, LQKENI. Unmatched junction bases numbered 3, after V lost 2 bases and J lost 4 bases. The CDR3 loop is CASSPRTSGTKNIQYF. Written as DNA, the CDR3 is TGTGCCAGCTCACCAAGGACTAGCGGGACTAAAAACATTCAGTACTTC.

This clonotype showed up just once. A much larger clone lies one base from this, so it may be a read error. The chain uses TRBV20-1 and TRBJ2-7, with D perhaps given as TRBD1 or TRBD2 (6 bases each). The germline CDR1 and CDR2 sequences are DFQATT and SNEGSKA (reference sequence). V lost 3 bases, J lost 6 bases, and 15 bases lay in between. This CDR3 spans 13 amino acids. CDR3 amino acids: CSARGSPGAEQYF. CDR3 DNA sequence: TGCAGTGCTAGGGGCAGCCCGGGGGCCGAGCAGTACTTC.

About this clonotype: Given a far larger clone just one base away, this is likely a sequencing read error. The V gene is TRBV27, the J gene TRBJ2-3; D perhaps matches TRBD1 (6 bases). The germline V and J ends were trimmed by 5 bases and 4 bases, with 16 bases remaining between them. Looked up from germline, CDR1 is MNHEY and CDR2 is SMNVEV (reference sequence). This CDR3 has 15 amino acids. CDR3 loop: CASSDPGHISDTQYF. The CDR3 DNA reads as TGTGCCAGCAGTGACCCGGGACATATATCAGATACGCAGTATTTT.

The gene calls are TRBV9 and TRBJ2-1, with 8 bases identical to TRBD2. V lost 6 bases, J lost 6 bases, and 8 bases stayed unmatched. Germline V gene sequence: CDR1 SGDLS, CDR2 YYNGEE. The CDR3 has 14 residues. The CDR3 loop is CASKSGGPLNEQFF. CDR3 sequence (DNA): TGTGCCAGCAAAAGCGGGGGCCCGCTCAATGAGCAGTTCTTC.

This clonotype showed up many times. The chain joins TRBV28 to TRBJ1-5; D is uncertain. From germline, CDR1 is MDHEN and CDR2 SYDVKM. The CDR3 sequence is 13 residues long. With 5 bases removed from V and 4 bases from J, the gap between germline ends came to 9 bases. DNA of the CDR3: TGTGCCAGCAGTAGGGAACTAAATCAGCCCCAGCATTTT. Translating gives CASSRELNQPQHF.

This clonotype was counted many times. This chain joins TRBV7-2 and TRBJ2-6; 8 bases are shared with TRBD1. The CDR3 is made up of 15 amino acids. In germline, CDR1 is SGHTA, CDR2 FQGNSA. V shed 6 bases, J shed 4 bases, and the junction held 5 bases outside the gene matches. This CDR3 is CASSSDRAGANVLTF. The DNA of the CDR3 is TGTGCCAGCAGTTCGGACAGGGCCGGGGCCAACGTCCTGACTTTC.

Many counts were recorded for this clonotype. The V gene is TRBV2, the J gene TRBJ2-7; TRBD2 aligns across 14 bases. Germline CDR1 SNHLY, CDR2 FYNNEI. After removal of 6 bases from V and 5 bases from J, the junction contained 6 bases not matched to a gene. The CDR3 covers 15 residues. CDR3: CASRGTSGRWDEQYF. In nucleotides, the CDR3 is TGTGCCAGCAGAGGGACTAGCGGGAGATGGGACGAGCAGTACTTC.

Here the CDR3 reads CSAGLAGVNEQFF. The CDR3 region has the DNA TGCAGCGCGGGACTAGCGGGGGTCAATGAGCAGTTCTTC. The rearrangement links TRBV29-1 to TRBJ2-1, with 14 bases that match TRBD2. J was trimmed by 6 bases and V by 7 bases; bases with no gene match: 2. CDR3 length: 13 amino acids. Germline V CDR1 and CDR2: SQVTM, ANQGSEA.

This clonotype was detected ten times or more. The CDR3 spells CASSPQGGNTGELFF. In DNA, the CDR3 is TGTGCCAGCAGCCCTCAGGGAGGGAACACCGGGGAGCTGTTTTTT. This chain links TRBV9 with TRBJ2-2, with D possibly being TRBD2 (6 bases). The germline V and J ends were trimmed by 4 bases and 1 base, with 11 bases remaining between them. The CDR3 is 15 residues long. Germline V gene lookup returns CDR1 SGDLS and CDR2 YYNGEE.

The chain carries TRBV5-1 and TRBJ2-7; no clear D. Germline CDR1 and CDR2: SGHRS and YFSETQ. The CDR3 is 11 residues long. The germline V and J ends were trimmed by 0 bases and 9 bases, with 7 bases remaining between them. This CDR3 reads CASSLDGVQYF. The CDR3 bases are TGCGCCAGCAGCTTGGACGGTGTGCAGTACTTC. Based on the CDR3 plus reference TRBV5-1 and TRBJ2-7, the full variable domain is KAGVTQTPRYLIKTRGQQVTLSCSPISGHRSVSWYQQTPGQGLQFLFEYFSETQRNKGNFPGRFSGRQFSNSRSEMNVSTLELGDSALYLCASSLDGVQYFGPGTRLTVT.

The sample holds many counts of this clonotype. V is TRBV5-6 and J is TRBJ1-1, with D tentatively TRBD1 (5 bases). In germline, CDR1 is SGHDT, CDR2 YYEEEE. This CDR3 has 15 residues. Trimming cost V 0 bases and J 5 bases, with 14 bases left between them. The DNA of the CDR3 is TGTGCCAGCAGCTTGGAGATGGGGCGAGGAACTGAAGCTTTCTTT. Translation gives CASSLEMGRGTEAFF.

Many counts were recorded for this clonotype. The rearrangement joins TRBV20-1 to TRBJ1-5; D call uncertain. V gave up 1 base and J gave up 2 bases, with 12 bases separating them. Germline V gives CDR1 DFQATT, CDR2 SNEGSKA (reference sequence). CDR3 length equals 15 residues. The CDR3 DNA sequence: TGCAGTGCTAGAGCATACGGGGTAGGCAATCAGCCCCAGCATTTT. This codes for CSARAYGVGNQPQHF.

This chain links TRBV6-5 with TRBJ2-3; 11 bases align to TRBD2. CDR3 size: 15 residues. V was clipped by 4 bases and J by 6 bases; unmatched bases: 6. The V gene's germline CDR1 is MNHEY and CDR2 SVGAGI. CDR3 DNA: TGTGCCAGCAGTTTACTAGCGGGAGTGGGGGATACGCAGTATTTT. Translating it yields CASSLLAGVGDTQYF.

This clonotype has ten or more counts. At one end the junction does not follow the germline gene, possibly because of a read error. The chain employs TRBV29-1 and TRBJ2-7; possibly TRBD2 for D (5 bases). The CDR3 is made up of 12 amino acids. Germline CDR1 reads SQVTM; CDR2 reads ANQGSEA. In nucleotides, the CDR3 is TGTGTAGTTCGGGGTCTCACCTACGAGCAGTACTTC. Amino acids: CVVRGLTYEQYF.

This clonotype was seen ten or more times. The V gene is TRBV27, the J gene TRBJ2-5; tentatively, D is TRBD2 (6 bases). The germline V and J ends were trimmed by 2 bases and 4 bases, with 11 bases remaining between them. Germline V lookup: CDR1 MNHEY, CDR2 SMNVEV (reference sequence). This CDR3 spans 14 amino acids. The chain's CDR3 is CASSLNGGAETQYF. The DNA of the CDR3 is TGTGCCAGCAGTTTAAACGGGGGAGCAGAGACCCAGTACTTC.

CDR3 sequence: CAISEAEGTSGLETQYF. For the CDR3, the DNA is TGTGCCATCAGTGAGGCCGAGGGGACTAGCGGCCTAGAGACCCAGTACTTC. This chain joins TRBV10-3 and TRBJ2-5; 11 positions agree with TRBD2. CDR1 is ENHRY and CDR2 is SYGVKD in the germline V gene. The trim removed 2 bases at V and 4 bases at J, leaving 9 bases unmatched. CDR3 length: 17 residues.

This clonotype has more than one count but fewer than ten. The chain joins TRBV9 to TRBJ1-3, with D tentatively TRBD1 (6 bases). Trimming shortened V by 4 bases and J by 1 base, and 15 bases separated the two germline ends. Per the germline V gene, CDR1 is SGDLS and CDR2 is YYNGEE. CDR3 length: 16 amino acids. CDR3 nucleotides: TGTGCCAGCAGCCCTCGGGGGCGGACGTCTGGAAACACCATATATTTT. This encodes CASSPRGRTSGNTIYF.

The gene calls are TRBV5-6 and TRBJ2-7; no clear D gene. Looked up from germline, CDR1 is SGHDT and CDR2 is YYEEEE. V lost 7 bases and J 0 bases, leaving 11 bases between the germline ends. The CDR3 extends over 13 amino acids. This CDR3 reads CASFSRYSYEQYF. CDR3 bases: TGTGCCAGCTTCTCACGATACTCCTACGAGCAGTACTTC.

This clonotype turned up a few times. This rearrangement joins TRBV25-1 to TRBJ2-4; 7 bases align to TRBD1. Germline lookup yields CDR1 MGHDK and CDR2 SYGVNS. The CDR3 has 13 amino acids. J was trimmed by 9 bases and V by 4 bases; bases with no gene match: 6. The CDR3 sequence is CASSGGDRAIQYF. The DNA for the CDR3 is TGTGCCAGCAGTGGTGGTGACAGGGCCATTCAGTACTTC.